These 30 T cell receptor beta chains were sequenced from one sample in a study of human T cells and chemical hapten exposure. Stated time point: patch test 3, about 24 weeks after DPC sensitization. Treatment given: therapeutic diphenylcyclopropenone sensitization with weekly scalp DPC. MiXCR, run by TCRdb on the RACE reads, gives a single entry per CDR3 protein. The data show about 90,000 distinct CDR3 sequences, with under 13% seen just once and 1% to 1.2% held by the top ten. The sample consisted of whole blood, taken in connection with sensitization to the hapten diphenylcyclopropenone (DPC). Source of these receptors: a woman in her 30s with alopecia areata. Some clones in this sample may be carry-over from other donors' samples.

This clonotype came up a few times. This chain joins TRBV3-1 and TRBJ2-5; D is uncertain. CDR1 and CDR2 (germline): LGHDT, YNNKEL (reference sequence). With 4 bases removed from V and 10 bases from J, the gap between germline ends came to 10 bases. The length of the CDR3 is 11 residues. The CDR3 here is CASSPGLVQYF. CDR3 DNA: TGTGCCAGCAGCCCCGGGCTAGTCCAGTACTTC.

This clonotype was seen repeatedly, ten times or more. This sequence joins TRBV11-3 and TRBJ2-5; D ambiguous. There are 15 residues in the CDR3. V shed 0 bases and J shed 1 base, with 9 bases lying between them. Germline CDR1 SGHNT, CDR2 YENEEA. In DNA, the CDR3 is TGTGCCAGCAGCTTAGACTCGGCCAGCCAAGAGACCCAGTACTTC. Its protein product is CASSLDSASQETQYF.

V and J are TRBV19 and TRBJ1-1, with 7 positions matching TRBD1. Germline V gene data show CDR1 as LNHDA and CDR2 as SQIVND (reference sequence). The CDR3 sequence is 14 residues long. Trimming removed 4 bases from V and 2 bases from J; junction bases left unmatched: 4. CDR3 residues: CASSTGTANTEAFF. CDR3 bases: TGTGCCAGTAGTACCGGGACAGCAAACACTGAAGCTTTCTTT.

This clonotype came up many times. This chain connects TRBV2 to TRBJ1-1, with D tentatively TRBD1 (5 bases). The germline V gene encodes CDR1 SNHLY and CDR2 FYNNEI. The CDR3 is 11 amino acids. V lost 6 bases, J lost 7 bases, and 9 bases lay in between. The CDR3 sequence: CASRYQGEAFF. The CDR3 nucleotides are TGTGCCAGCAGGTATCAGGGTGAAGCTTTCTTT.

The chain joins TRBV28 to TRBJ2-3; D is ambiguous. Germline-derived CDR1 and CDR2 are MDHEN and SYDVKM. The CDR3 runs 11 residues. Trimming removed 5 bases at V and 8 bases at J, with 8 bases between. This CDR3 reads CASSMGSTQYF. The CDR3 DNA reads as TGTGCCAGCAGTATGGGGTCTACGCAGTATTTT.

This clonotype was recorded a few times. CDR3 protein: CASSLRQASGEQFF. As DNA, the CDR3 is TGTGCCAGCAGTTTACGTCAGGCTAGCGGTGAGCAGTTCTTC. V usage is TRBV12-3 or TRBV12-4 and J usage is TRBJ2-1; TRBD2 aligns across 7 bases. The CDR3 covers 14 residues. V gave up 2 bases and J gave up 9 bases; unmatched junction bases: 7.

The gene calls are TRBV4-1 and TRBJ2-5, with D unresolved. With 1 base removed from V and 3 bases from J, the gap between germline ends came to 6 bases. The CDR3 spans 13 residues. Germline CDR1 is MGHRA and CDR2 is YSYEKL. CDR3 sequence: CASSQGSEETQYF. CDR3 coding DNA: TGCGCCAGCAGCCAAGGGAGCGAAGAGACCCAGTACTTC.

Ten or more counts support this clonotype. The V call is TRBV9, the J call TRBJ2-5, with a tentative D call TRBD1 (7 bases). The germline CDR1 and CDR2 sequences are SGDLS and YYNGEE. The CDR3 is made up of 15 amino acids. V lost 4 bases and J lost 0, with 13 bases in between. The CDR3 DNA is TGTGCCAGCAGCCGGCGGGACAGTTACCAAGAGACCCAGTACTTC. Its translation is CASSRRDSYQETQYF.

This chain links TRBV6-2 or TRBV6-3 with TRBJ2-6; 7 nucleotides agree with TRBD1. V trimming: 11 bases; J trimming: 4 bases; junction bases outside the gene matches: 11. Looked up from germline, CDR1 is MNHEY and CDR2 is SVGEGT. The CDR3 loop spans 15 amino acids. This CDR3 reads CASAAGGSGANVLTF. Written as DNA, the CDR3 is TGTGCCTCCGCTGCAGGGGGTTCAGGGGCCAACGTCCTGACTTTC.

In its sample, this clonotype was seen a few times. The V gene is TRBV27, the J gene TRBJ2-7; perhaps TRBD1 as D (6 bases). The CDR3 length is 13 residues. CDR1 and CDR2 (germline): MNHEY, SMNVEV (reference sequence). Between the trimmed V and J ends, which lost 3 bases and 4 bases, there was a span of 10 bases. The chain's CDR3 is CASSLSTGYEQYF. The CDR3 DNA sequence: TGTGCCAGCAGTTTGTCAACAGGGTACGAGCAGTACTTC.

In its sample, this clonotype was seen many times. The J gene is TRBJ2-5, the V gene TRBV29-1; D is uncertain. Germline values: CDR1 SQVTM, CDR2 ANQGSEA. V lost 5 bases and J lost 0, with 7 bases in between. The CDR3 runs to 12 residues. The DNA for the CDR3 is TGCAGCGTTTGGTCCAACCAAGAGACCCAGTACTTC. It codes for CSVWSNQETQYF.

This clonotype has a count of ten or more. The J gene is TRBJ2-5, the V gene TRBV30; 7 bases match TRBD2. This CDR3 is 13 amino acids long. Trimming took 0 bases from V and 7 from J; bases not matched to a gene: 5. Germline CDR1 is GTSNPN and CDR2 is SVGIG (reference sequence). The chain's CDR3 is CAWSVLAAVTQYF. The CDR3, as DNA: TGTGCCTGGAGTGTCCTAGCGGCGGTGACCCAGTACTTC.

The chain recombines TRBV4-3 with TRBJ1-1; 7 bases align to TRBD1. V dropped 4 bases and J dropped 6; count of bases not matched to a gene: 8. This CDR3 is 14 amino acids long. Germline V gives CDR1 LGHNA, CDR2 YSLEER. The CDR3 DNA reads TGCGCCAGCAGCCCGAGAGGGGGCTATGCTGAAGCTTTCTTT. As protein: CASSPRGGYAEAFF.

Written as DNA, the CDR3 is TGTGCCAGCAGTTACCGCTTCTACAGGGGGCTAAGTCAGCCCCAGCATTTT. This sequence encodes CASSYRFYRGLSQPQHF. V gene TRBV6-2 or TRBV6-3 combines with J gene TRBJ1-5, with 9 bases matching TRBD1. V dropped 2 bases and J dropped 6; count of bases not matched to a gene: 11. The CDR3 covers 17 residues. Germline lookup yields CDR1 MNHEY and CDR2 SVGEGT.

This clonotype was picked up many times. V gene TRBV29-1 combines with J gene TRBJ2-7; 9 bases fit TRBD2. V lost 4 bases, J lost 7 bases, and 8 bases stayed unmatched. Germline values: CDR1 SQVTM, CDR2 ANQGSEA. This CDR3 contains 13 residues. The CDR3 protein is CSVGIAGEGEQYF. The DNA for the CDR3 is TGCAGCGTTGGTATAGCGGGAGAGGGAGAGCAGTACTTC.

The chain uses TRBV6-4 and TRBJ1-1; D remains ambiguous. The V end lost 2 bases, the J end lost 2 bases, and 6 bases lay between the germline ends. The CDR3 consists of 13 residues. CDR1 is MRHNA, CDR2 SNTAGT, per germline. The CDR3 nucleotides read TGTGCCAGCAGTGACCAAGGAAACACTGAAGCTTTCTTT. Its protein product is CASSDQGNTEAFF.

There are a few counts of this clonotype. The chain links TRBV6-2 or TRBV6-3 to TRBJ2-7; D possibly corresponds to TRBD2 (6 bases). This CDR3 has 14 amino acids. Trimming removed 6 bases from V and 4 bases from J, with 16 bases in between. Germline-derived CDR1 and CDR2 are MNHEY and SVGEGT. The CDR3 sequence is CASRSLGLLYEQYF. The CDR3 coding sequence is TGTGCCAGCAGAAGCCTGGGACTCCTATACGAGCAGTACTTC.

Only a few counts were recorded for this clonotype. The chain carries TRBV29-1 and TRBJ2-1; D not resolved. The germline V and J ends were trimmed by 4 bases and 4 bases, with 8 bases remaining between them. This CDR3 is 12 amino acids long. Germline V gives CDR1 SQVTM, CDR2 ANQGSEA. CDR3 in amino acids: CSVVYRYNEQFF. In DNA, the CDR3 is TGCAGCGTTGTGTACAGATACAATGAGCAGTTCTTC.

This clonotype was detected many times. The V gene is TRBV29-1, the J gene TRBJ2-5, with 8 bases fitting TRBD1. This CDR3 has 16 amino acids. V dropped 5 bases and J dropped 4; count of bases not matched to a gene: 15. The germline gives CDR1 SQVTM, CDR2 ANQGSEA. CDR3 DNA: TGCAGCGTTTTTCAACCGGGACAGGTTTTTCCAGAGACCCAGTACTTC. It encodes CSVFQPGQVFPETQYF.

This clonotype was seen a few times. This chain connects TRBV28 to TRBJ1-2; no clear D. The CDR3 is 12 residues long. V dropped 4 bases and J dropped 8 bases, with 11 bases sitting between them. Germline loops: CDR1 MDHEN, CDR2 SYDVKM. Here the CDR3 reads CASSSSLRGYTF. The CDR3 region has the DNA TGTGCCAGCAGTTCCTCATTAAGAGGCTACACCTTC.

This clonotype was seen ten or more times. The chain couples TRBV28 to TRBJ2-7; D is tentatively TRBD1 or TRBD2 (5 bases each). The length of the CDR3 is 14 residues. From germline, CDR1 is MDHEN and CDR2 SYDVKM. V lost 8 bases and J 7 bases, leaving 21 bases between the germline ends. CDR3 region: CASGRTGAIREQYF. The CDR3 bases are TGTGCCAGCGGAAGAACCGGGGCCATACGTGAGCAGTACTTC.

The chain links TRBV29-1 to TRBJ2-5, with no clear D. CDR1 is SQVTM and CDR2 is ANQGSEA in the germline V gene. The CDR3 spans 15 residues. The V end was cut by 3 bases, the J end by 0 bases, with 14 bases between. The CDR3: CSVDGTRVYQETQYF. The CDR3 coding sequence is TGCAGCGTTGACGGAACTCGAGTGTACCAAGAGACCCAGTACTTC.

In this sample, this clonotype turned up many times. The chain uses TRBV6-1 and TRBJ2-7; TRBD2 aligns across 7 bases. The CDR3 totals 15 residues. V lost 6 bases, J lost 5 bases, and 13 bases stayed unmatched. CDR1 MNHNS and CDR2 SASEGT come from the germline V gene. The CDR3 DNA reads as TGTGCCAGCAGAGTCAAAGGGGAGGGCCTCCACGAGCAGTACTTC. Translation: CASRVKGEGLHEQYF.

This clonotype has a count of ten or more. The rearrangement links TRBV6-1 to TRBJ1-1; no clear D. Germline V gene lookup returns CDR1 MNHNS and CDR2 SASEGT. The V and J ends lost 1 base and 5 bases respectively, with 11 bases between them. The CDR3 loop spans 14 amino acids. CDR3 sequence reads: CASSEDGRGTEAFF. For the CDR3, the DNA is TGTGCCAGCAGTGAAGACGGAAGAGGGACTGAAGCTTTCTTT.

This clonotype was observed many times. This rearrangement joins TRBV12-3 or TRBV12-4 to TRBJ1-3; no reliable D call. This CDR3 comprises 14 residues. Trimming left V 3 bases short and J 4 bases short, with 10 bases between. CDR3: CASSFLKDGNTIYF. CDR3 DNA: TGTGCCAGCAGTTTCTTGAAGGACGGAAACACCATATATTTT.

This clonotype was observed a handful of times. The genes are TRBV6-1 and TRBJ1-1; the D is unclear. The CDR3 is 19 amino acids. Germline CDR1 is MNHNS and CDR2 is SASEGT. Trimming cost V 2 bases and J 0 bases, with 22 bases left between them. This CDR3 is CASSEFLGGQSSMNTEAFF. DNA of the CDR3: TGTGCCAGCAGTGAATTTCTTGGAGGGCAGTCATCAATGAACACTGAAGCTTTCTTT.

This clonotype came up a few times. The V gene is TRBV29-1, the J gene TRBJ2-2; D not certain. V lost 2 bases and J lost 0, with 7 bases in between. This CDR3 has 14 residues. The germline gives CDR1 SQVTM, CDR2 ANQGSEA. The CDR3 nucleotides are TGCAGCGTTGAAAGGCAGGCGAACACCGGGGAGCTGTTTTTT. It encodes CSVERQANTGELFF.

This clonotype has ten or more counts. The chain uses TRBV2 and TRBJ2-2; no firm D call. Per germline, CDR1 SNHLY and CDR2 FYNNEI. The CDR3 consists of 11 residues. V was cut by 6 bases and J by 9 bases, with 8 bases left in between. The CDR3 nucleotides are TGTGCCAGCAGAGACTCCCGGGAGCTGTTTTTT. It codes for CASRDSRELFF.

The rearrangement links TRBV29-1 to TRBJ2-1, with 12 bases that match TRBD2. The CDR3 length is 14 residues. With 6 bases clipped from V and 6 bases from J, the junction kept 6 bases outside the gene matches. Germline-derived CDR1 and CDR2 are SQVTM and ANQGSEA. Here the CDR3 reads CSVTASGRGNEQFF. The DNA of the CDR3 is TGCAGCGTGACCGCTAGCGGGAGGGGCAATGAGCAGTTCTTC.

The chain joins TRBV4-1 to TRBJ2-3; D uncertain. The V gene lost 3 bases and the J gene lost 6 bases, with 7 bases spanning the gap. Germline V gene lookup returns CDR1 MGHRA and CDR2 YSYEKL. The CDR3 extends over 12 amino acids. CDR3 sequence reads: CASSQLFDTQYF. The CDR3 DNA sequence: TGCGCCAGCAGCCAGCTATTTGATACGCAGTATTTT.